The clone carrying this T cell receptor (beta chain) was detected a few times. Its matching antigen is unknown. A read error may account for a junction end that differs from germline. Produced via immunoSEQ multiplex PCR; TCRdb's table is partial and in-frame only. The table has about 36,000 clones, 74% seen once. The data derive from a study of OX40 agonist ivuxolimab in advanced cancers. Samples were taken at baseline and on day 1 of cycles 4 and 7. Findings and limits, study-wide: Blood T cells, both CD4+ and CD8+, expanded clonally by week 6 at 0.1 to 3.0 mg/kg.

CDR1 SGHRS and CDR2 YFSETQ come from the germline V gene. The CDR3 contains 15 residues. V gene TRBV5-1 combines with J gene TRBJ2-3, with TRBD1 matching over 12 bases. The sample in question was CD4+ or CD8+ T cells sorted from blood, obtained in a trial of the OX40 agonist ivuxolimab. The receptor comes from an adult with an advanced solid tumor such as melanoma, head and neck, liver or kidney cancer. CDR3 in amino acids: CASSLGQGAPDTQYF. CDR3 nucleotide sequence: TGCGCCAGCAGTTTGGGACAGGGGGCTCCAGATACGCAGTATTTT.